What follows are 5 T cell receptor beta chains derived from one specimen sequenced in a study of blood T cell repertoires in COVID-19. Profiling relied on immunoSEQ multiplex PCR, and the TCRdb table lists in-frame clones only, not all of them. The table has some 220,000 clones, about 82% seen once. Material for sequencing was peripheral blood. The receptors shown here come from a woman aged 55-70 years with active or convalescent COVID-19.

CDR3 nucleotide sequence: TGTGCCAGTAGTAGCGAAAGTCCTAATCAGCCCCAGCATTTT. This sequence encodes CASSSESPNQPQHF. The chain has TRBV19 and TRBJ1-5; D ambiguous. Germline CDR1 LNHDA, CDR2 SQIVND (reference sequence). The CDR3 covers 14 residues. Trimming stripped 4 bases from V and 4 bases from J, with 11 bases between.

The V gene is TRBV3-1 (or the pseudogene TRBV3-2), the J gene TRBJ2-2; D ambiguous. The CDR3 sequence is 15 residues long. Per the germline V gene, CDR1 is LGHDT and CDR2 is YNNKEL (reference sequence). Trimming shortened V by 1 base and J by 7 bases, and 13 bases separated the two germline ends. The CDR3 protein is CASSQGSPPVGELFF. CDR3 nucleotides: TGTGCCAGCAGCCAAGGATCACCGCCGGTCGGGGAGCTGTTTTTT.

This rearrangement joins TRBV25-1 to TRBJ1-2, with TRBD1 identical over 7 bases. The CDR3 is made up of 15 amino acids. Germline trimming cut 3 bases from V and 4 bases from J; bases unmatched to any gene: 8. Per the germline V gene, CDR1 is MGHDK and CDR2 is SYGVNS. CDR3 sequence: CASSDPNRGAYGYTF. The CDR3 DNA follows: TGTGCCAGCAGTGATCCCAACAGGGGTGCCTATGGCTACACCTTC.

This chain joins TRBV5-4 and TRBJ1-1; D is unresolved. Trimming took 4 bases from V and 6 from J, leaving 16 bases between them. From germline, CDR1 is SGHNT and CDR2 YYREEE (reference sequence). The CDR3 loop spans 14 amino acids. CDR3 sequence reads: CASSPDNGWAEAFF. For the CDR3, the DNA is TGTGCCAGCAGCCCCGACAATGGGTGGGCTGAAGCTTTCTTT.

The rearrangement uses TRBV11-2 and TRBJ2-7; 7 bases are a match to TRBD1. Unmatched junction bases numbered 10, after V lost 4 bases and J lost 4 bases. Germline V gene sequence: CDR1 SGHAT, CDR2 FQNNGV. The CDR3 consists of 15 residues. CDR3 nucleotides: TGTGCCAGCAGCTCCGCCCCGGGGACAGTATACGAGCAGTACTTC. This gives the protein CASSSAPGTVYEQYF.